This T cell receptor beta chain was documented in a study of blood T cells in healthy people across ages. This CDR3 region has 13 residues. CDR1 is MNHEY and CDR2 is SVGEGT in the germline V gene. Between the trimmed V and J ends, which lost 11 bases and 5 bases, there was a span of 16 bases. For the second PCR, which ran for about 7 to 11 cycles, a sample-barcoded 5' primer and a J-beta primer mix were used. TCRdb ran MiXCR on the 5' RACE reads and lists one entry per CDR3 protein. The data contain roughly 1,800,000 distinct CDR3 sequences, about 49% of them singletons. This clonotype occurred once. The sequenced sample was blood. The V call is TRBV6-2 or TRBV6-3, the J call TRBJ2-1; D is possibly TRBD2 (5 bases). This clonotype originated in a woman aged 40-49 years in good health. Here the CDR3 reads CAVRRTGNNEQFF. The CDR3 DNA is TGTGCCGTACGACGGACTGGTAACAATGAGCAGTTCTTC.